Listed below are T cell receptor beta chains from one sample, sequenced in a study of beta chain features in type 1 diabetes. Method: immunoSEQ multiplex PCR; TCRdb's copy keeps in-frame clones and lacks some. The sample yields about 120,000 clones, about 16% seen once. The sequencing input was central memory CD4+ T cells from blood. The receptors come from a man aged 25 to 40 with type 1 diabetes. CDR3s include the opening cysteine and the closing phenylalanine or tryptophan. D genes are given only for firm matches. Expanded clones get a size class; other rows say once, few or many, or leave the size out.

cdr3_nt | cdr3_aa | j_call | d_call | v_call | clone_size
TGCGCCAGCAGCTCCCCCACGGGGGGACGCACAGATACGCAGTATTTT | CASSSPTGGRTDTQYF | TRBJ2-3 | TRBD2 | TRBV5-1 | NA
TGTGCCAGCTCACCAACTGGGGTCGAGCAGTACTTC | CASSPTGVEQYF | TRBJ2-7 | NA | TRBV18 | many
TGCGCCAGCAGCCAGGTACAGGTTACTAATGAAAAACTGTTTTTT | CASSQVQVTNEKLFF | TRBJ1-4 | NA | TRBV4-3 | many
TGTGCCAGCAGCTCACTGAGCTCTGGAAACACCATATATTTT | CASSSLSSGNTIYF | TRBJ1-3 | NA | TRBV7-9 | NA
TGTGCCAGCAGTTACTCCGGGACAGGGGACCTCGAGCAGTACTTC | CASSYSGTGDLEQYF | TRBJ2-7 | TRBD1 | TRBV6-5 | few
TGTGCCAGCATAGGAGCCGGACAGACCGGGGAGCTGTTTTTT | CASIGAGQTGELFF | TRBJ2-2 | NA | TRBV6-6 | NA
TGTGCCAGCAGCCCAGGGGCGGGGAACACTGAAGCTTTCTTT | CASSPGAGNTEAFF | TRBJ1-1 | NA | TRBV6-6 | few
TGCAGCGCCGCGGACAGGGGAGGAGGAACTGAAGCTTTCTTT | CSAADRGGGTEAFF | TRBJ1-1 | TRBD1 | TRBV29-1 | few
TGTGCCAGCTCACCACCTGGAGCAGAGACCCAGTACTTC | CASSPPGAETQYF | TRBJ2-5 | NA | TRBV18 | few
TGCGCCAGCAGCCAAGTGGGTGGCAGGGAGATCGAGCAGTACTTC | CASSQVGGREIEQYF | TRBJ2-7 | NA | TRBV4-3 | NA
TGTGCCATCAGTGTCCTTCAACAAGCTAACTATGGCTACACCTTC | CAISVLQQANYGYTF | TRBJ1-2 | NA | TRBV10-3 | few
TGTGCCAGCAGCAGCCACCTAGCGGGGCGCACAGATACGCAGTATTTT | CASSSHLAGRTDTQYF | TRBJ2-3 | TRBD2 | TRBV14 | NA
TGTGCCAGCAGCTTGAACAGGGGGCGTTTCTATGGCTACACCTTC | CASSLNRGRFYGYTF | TRBJ1-2 | TRBD1 | TRBV7-2 | many
TGTGCCAGCTCACCACCCATGGGACAAGAGACCCAGTACTTC | CASSPPMGQETQYF | TRBJ2-5 | NA | TRBV18 | NA
TGCGCCAGCAGCATCGGGCCTCGGAACACTGAAGCTTTCTTT | CASSIGPRNTEAFF | TRBJ1-1 | NA | TRBV5-1 | NA
TGTGCCAGCTCACCCCTAAGCACAGATACGCAGTATTTT | CASSPLSTDTQYF | TRBJ2-3 | NA | TRBV18 | few
TGTGCCAGCAGCGTAGACCCCATCCGCTCTGGGGCCAACGTCCTGACTTTC | CASSVDPIRSGANVLTF | TRBJ2-6 | NA | TRBV9 | few
TGTGCCAGCAGTGCGACTGATAGCAATCAGCCCCAGCATTTT | CASSATDSNQPQHF | TRBJ1-5 | NA | TRBV2 | few
TGTGCCAGCAGTGGGGAGGTTGAGCAGTTCTTC | CASSGEVEQFF | TRBJ2-1 | NA | TRBV2 | NA
TGTGCCATCAGTGAAAAGGGGACCGCCTACGAGCAGTACTTC | CAISEKGTAYEQYF | TRBJ2-7 | NA | TRBV10-3 | few
TGTGCCAGCAGCCCCCCAGGGACAGGTAGATCCGGGGAGCTGTTTTTT | CASSPPGTGRSGELFF | TRBJ2-2 | TRBD1 | TRBV28 | few
TGTGCCAGCAGTTACTCGAAGGATATGAGCAATCAGCCCCAGCATTTT | CASSYSKDMSNQPQHF | TRBJ1-5 | NA | TRBV6-6 | few
TGTGCCAGCAGCTTGGTACAGGGGGCGTCCTACGAGCAGTACTTC | CASSLVQGASYEQYF | TRBJ2-7 | TRBD1 | TRBV7-8 | NA
TGTGCCAGCAGCCAAGATTCTCGGGTGTACGAGCAGTACTTC | CASSQDSRVYEQYF | TRBJ2-7 | NA | TRBV14 | once
TGCGCCAGCAGCTTAATGGATAATGAAAAACTGTTTTTT | CASSLMDNEKLFF | TRBJ1-4 | NA | TRBV5-1 | few
TGTGCCAGCAGCGCCAACTCAGCGTACCAAGAGACCCAGTACTTC | CASSANSAYQETQYF | TRBJ2-5 | NA | TRBV7-2 | few